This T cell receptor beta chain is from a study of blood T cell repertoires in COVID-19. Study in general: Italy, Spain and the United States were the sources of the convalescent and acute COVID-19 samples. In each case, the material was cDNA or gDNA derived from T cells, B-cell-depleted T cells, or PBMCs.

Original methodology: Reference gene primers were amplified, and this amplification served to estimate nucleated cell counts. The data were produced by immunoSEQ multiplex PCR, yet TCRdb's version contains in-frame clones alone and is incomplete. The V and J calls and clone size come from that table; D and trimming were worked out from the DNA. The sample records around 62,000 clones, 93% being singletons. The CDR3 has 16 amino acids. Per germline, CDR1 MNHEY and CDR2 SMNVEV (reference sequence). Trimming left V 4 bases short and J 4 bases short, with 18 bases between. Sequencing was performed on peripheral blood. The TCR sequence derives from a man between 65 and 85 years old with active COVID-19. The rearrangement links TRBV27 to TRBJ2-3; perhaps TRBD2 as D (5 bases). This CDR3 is CASSSPGVHKADTQYF. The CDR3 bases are TGTGCCAGCAGTTCCCCCGGGGTGCATAAGGCAGATACGCAGTATTTT.